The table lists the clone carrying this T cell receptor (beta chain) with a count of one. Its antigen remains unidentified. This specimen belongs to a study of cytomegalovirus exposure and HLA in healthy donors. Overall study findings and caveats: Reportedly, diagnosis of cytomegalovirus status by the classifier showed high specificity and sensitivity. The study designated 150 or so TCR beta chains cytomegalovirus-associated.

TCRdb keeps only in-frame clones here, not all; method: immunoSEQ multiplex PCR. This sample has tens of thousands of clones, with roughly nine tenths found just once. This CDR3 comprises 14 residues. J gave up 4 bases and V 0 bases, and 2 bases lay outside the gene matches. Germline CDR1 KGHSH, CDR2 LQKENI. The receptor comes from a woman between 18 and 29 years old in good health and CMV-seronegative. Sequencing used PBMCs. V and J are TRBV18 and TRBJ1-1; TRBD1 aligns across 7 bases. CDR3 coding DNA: TGTGCCAGCTCACCACCGCCAGGGGGCACTGAAGCTTTCTTT. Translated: CASSPPPGGTEAFF.